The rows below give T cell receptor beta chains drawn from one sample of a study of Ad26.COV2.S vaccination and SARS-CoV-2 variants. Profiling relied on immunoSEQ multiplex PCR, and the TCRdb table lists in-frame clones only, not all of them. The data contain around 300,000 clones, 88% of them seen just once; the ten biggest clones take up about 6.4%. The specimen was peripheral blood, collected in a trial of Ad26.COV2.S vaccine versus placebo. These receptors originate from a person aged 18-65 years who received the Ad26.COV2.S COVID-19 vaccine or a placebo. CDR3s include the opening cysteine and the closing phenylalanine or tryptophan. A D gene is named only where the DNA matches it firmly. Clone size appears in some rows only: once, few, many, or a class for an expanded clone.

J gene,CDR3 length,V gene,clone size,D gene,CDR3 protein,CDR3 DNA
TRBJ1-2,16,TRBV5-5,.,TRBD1,CASSTGTGGVNYGYTF,TGTGCCAGCAGCACCGGGACAGGAGGAGTTAACTATGGCTACACCTTC
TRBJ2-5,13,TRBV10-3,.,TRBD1,CAISGTGKETQYF,TGTGCCATCAGTGGGACAGGGAAAGAGACCCAGTACTTC
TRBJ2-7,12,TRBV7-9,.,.,CASSFGAYEQYF,TGTGCCAGCAGCTTTGGAGCATACGAGCAGTACTTC
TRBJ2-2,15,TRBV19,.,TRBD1,CASSTQGMNTGELFF,TGTGCCAGTAGTACACAGGGGATGAACACCGGGGAGCTGTTTTTT
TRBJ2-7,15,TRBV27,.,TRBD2,CASSRPGGARNEQYF,TGTGCCAGCAGCAGACCGGGAGGGGCGCGGAACGAGCAGTACTTC
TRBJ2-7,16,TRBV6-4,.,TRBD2,CASSVPGLAGVYEQYF,TGTGCCAGCAGTGTTCCGGGACTAGCGGGGGTCTACGAGCAGTACTTC
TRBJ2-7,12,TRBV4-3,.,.,CASSRGWGEQYF,TGCGCCAGCAGCCGGGGTTGGGGGGAGCAGTACTTC
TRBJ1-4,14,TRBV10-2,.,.,CASSVRATNEKLFF,TGCGCCAGCAGTGTTCGTGCAACTAATGAAAAACTGTTTTTT
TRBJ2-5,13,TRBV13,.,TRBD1,CASSQDRAETQYF,TGTGCCAGCAGCCAGGACAGGGCCGAGACCCAGTACTTC
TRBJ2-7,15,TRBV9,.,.,CASSVDSGSPYEQYF,TGTGCCAGCAGCGTAGATTCCGGATCACCCTACGAGCAGTACTTC
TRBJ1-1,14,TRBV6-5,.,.,CASRERRGNTEAFF,TGTGCCAGCAGAGAGCGGCGGGGCAACACTGAAGCTTTCTTT
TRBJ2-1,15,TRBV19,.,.,CASSKGAVSPGEQFF,TGTGCCAGTAGTAAAGGGGCCGTCTCACCGGGTGAGCAGTTCTTC
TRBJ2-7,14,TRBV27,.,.,CASSRTGLAYEQYF,TGTGCCAGCAGCCGTACAGGGCTGGCCTACGAGCAGTACTTC
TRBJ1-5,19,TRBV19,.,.,CASSIPFLGARGSNQPQHF,TGTGCCAGTAGTATTCCTTTTTTGGGGGCGCGGGGAAGCAATCAGCCCCAGCATTTT
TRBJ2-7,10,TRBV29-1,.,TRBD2,CSVGGGEQYF,TGCAGCGTTGGCGGGGGCGAGCAGTACTTC
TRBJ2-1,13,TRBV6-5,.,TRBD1,CASTPGTGSFLFF,TGTGCCAGCACCCCCGGGACAGGGTCTTTTCTGTTCTTC
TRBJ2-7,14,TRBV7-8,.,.,CASSLVAGSHEQYF,TGTGCCAGCAGCTTAGTGGCAGGGTCCCACGAGCAGTACTTC
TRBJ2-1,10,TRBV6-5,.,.,CASSHNEQFF,TGTGCCAGCAGCCACAATGAGCAGTTCTTC
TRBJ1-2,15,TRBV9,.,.,CASTTSGGSNYGYTF,TGTGCCAGCACCACTAGCGGGGGAAGTAACTATGGCTACACCTTC
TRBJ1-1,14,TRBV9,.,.,CASSVAQQNTEAFF,TGTGCCAGCAGCGTAGCACAACAGAACACTGAAGCTTTCTTT
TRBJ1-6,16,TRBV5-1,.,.,CASSLEGTSYNSPLHF,TGCGCCAGCAGCTTGGAAGGGACCTCCTATAATTCACCCCTCCACTTT
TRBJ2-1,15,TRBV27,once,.,CASSVYRTAYNEQFF,TGTGCCAGCAGTGTTTATAGGACTGCCTACAATGAGCAGTTCTTC
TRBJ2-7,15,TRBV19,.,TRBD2,CASTLSGRYTYEQYF,TGTGCCAGTACCCTTAGCGGGAGGTATACCTACGAGCAGTACTTC
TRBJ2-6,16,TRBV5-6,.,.,CASSLSTTSGANVLTF,TGTGCCAGCAGCTTGAGTACCACCTCTGGGGCCAACGTCCTGACTTTC
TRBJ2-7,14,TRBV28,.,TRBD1,CASGKTGISDEQYF,TGTGCCAGCGGAAAGACAGGGATTAGCGACGAGCAGTACTTC
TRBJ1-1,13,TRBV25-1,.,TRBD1,CASSKQGFTEAFF,TGTGCCAGCAGTAAACAGGGGTTCACTGAAGCTTTCTTT
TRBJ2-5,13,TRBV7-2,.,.,CASSPDYQETQYF,TGTGCCAGCAGCCCGGACTACCAAGAGACCCAGTACTTC
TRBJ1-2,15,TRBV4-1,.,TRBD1,CASSQDGTGYYGYTF,TGCGCCAGCAGCCAAGATGGGACAGGGTACTATGGCTACACCTTC
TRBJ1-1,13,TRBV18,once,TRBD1,CASSGDRGTEAFF,TGTGCCAGCTCAGGGGACAGGGGCACTGAAGCTTTCTTT
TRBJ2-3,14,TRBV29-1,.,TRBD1,CSVRQGQVLDTQYF,TGCAGCGTAAGACAGGGTCAAGTTTTAGATACGCAGTATTTT
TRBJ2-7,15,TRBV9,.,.,CASSVSLGGPYEQYF,TGTGCCAGCAGCGTCTCCCTGGGGGGGCCCTACGAGCAGTACTTC
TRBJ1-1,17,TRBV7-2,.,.,CASSLGSGTNVNTEAFF,TGTGCCAGCAGCTTAGGCTCAGGTACCAATGTGAACACTGAAGCTTTCTTT
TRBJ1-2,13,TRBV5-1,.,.,CASSGGDSAGYTF,TGCGCCAGCAGTGGGGGAGACAGCGCTGGCTACACCTTC
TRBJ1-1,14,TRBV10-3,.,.,CAISEKNGNTEAFF,TGTGCCATCAGTGAGAAAAACGGTAACACTGAAGCTTTCTTT
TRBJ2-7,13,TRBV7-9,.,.,CASRLTGSYEQYF,TGTGCCAGCAGATTGACAGGTTCCTACGAGCAGTACTTC
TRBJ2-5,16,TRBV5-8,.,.,CASPNRPFERQETQYF,TGTGCCAGCCCAAACCGGCCGTTCGAACGGCAAGAGACCCAGTACTTC
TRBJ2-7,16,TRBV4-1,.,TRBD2,CASSQDISSGSYEQYF,TGCGCCAGCAGCCAAGATATCTCTAGCGGGAGTTACGAGCAGTACTTC
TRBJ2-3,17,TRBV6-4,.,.,CASSTHRDPTGTDTQYF,TGTGCCAGCAGTACCCACCGGGACCCGACTGGCACAGATACGCAGTATTTT